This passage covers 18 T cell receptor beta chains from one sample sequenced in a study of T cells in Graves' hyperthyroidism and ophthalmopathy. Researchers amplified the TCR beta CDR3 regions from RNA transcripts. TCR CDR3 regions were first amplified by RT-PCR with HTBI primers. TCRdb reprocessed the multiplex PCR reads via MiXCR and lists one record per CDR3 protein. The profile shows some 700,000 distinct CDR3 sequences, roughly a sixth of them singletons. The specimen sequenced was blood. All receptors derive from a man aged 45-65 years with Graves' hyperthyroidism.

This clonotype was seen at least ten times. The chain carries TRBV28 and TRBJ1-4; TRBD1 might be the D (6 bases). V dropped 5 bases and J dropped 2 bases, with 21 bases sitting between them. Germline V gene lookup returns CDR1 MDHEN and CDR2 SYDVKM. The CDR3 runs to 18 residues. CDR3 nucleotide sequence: TGTGCCAGCAGTCCCTTTAGTGGAGGGGGGGGGACTAATGAAAAACTGTTTTTT. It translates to CASSPFSGGGGTNEKLFF.

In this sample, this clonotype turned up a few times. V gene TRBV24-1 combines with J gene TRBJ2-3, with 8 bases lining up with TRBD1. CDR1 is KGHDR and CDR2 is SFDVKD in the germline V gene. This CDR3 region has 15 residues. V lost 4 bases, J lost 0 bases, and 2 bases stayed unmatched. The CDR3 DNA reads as TGTGCCACCAGTGAGACAGGGGCCAGCACAGATACGCAGTATTTT. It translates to CATSETGASTDTQYF.

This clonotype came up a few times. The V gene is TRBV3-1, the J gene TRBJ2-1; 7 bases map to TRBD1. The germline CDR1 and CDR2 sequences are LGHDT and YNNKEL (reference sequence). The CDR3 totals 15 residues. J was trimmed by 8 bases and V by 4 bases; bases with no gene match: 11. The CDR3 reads CASSPASTGFDEQFF. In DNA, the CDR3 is TGTGCCAGCAGCCCAGCATCGACAGGGTTCGATGAGCAGTTCTTC.

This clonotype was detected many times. The CDR3 bases are TGTGCCAGCAGTTGGGGGACTAGCGGCCTCTCCTACGAGCAGTACTTC. This gives the protein CASSWGTSGLSYEQYF. The V call is TRBV12-3 or TRBV12-4, the J call TRBJ2-7; 11 nucleotides agree with TRBD2. CDR3 length: 16 residues. Trimming removed 4 bases from V and 0 bases from J; junction bases left unmatched: 5.

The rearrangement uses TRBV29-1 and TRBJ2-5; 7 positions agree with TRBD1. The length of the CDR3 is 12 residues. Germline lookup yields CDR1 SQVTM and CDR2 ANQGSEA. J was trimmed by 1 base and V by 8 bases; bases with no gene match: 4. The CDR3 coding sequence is TGCAGCACCAGACAGGGCCAAGAGACCCAGTACTTC. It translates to CSTRQGQETQYF.

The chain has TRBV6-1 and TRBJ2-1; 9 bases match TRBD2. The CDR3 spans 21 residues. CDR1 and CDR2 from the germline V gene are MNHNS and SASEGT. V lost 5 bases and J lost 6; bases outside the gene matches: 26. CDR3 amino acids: CASSYPTVDRLSGRGANEQFF. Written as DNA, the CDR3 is TGTGCCAGCAGTTACCCAACCGTGGACAGACTTAGCGGGAGAGGGGCCAATGAGCAGTTCTTC.

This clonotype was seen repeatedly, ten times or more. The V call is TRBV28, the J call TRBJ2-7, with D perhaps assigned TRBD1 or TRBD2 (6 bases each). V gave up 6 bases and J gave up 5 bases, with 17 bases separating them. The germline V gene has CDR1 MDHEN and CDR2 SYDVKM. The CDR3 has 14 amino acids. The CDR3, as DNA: TGTGCCAGCAGACGGGGGACAATCCACGACGAGCAGTACTTC. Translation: CASRRGTIHDEQYF.

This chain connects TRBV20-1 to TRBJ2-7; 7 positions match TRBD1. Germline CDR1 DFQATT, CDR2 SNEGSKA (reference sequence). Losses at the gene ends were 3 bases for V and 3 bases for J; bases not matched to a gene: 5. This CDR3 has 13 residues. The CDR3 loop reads CSASDGTDYEQYF. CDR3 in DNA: TGCAGTGCTAGCGACGGGACAGACTACGAGCAGTACTTC.

DNA for the CDR3: TGTGCCAGCCGGTCGACAGGGGCCGATGGCTACACCTTC. Translation: CASRSTGADGYTF. This rearrangement joins TRBV7-9 to TRBJ1-2; 8 bases are shared with TRBD1. The V segment lost 8 bases and the J segment 6 bases; nucleotides outside the gene matches: 8. The length of the CDR3 is 13 residues. In germline, CDR1 is SEHNR, CDR2 FQNEAQ (reference sequence).

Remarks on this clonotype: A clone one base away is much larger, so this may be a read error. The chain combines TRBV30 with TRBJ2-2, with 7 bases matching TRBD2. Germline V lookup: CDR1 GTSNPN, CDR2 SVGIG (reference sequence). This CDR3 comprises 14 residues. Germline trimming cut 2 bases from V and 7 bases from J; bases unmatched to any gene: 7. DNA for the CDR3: TGTGCCTGGAGTCCCTGGACTAGTGACGGGGAGCTGTTTTTT. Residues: CAWSPWTSDGELFF.

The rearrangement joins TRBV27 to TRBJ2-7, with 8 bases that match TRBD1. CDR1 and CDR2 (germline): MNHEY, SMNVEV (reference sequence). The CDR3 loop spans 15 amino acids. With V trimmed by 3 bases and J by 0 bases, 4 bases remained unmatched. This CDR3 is CASSFQGAGSYEQYF. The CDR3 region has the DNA TGTGCCAGCAGTTTTCAGGGGGCAGGCTCCTACGAGCAGTACTTC.

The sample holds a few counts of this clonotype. The CDR3 here is CSASGRGSNQPQHF. The CDR3 DNA reads TGCAGTGCTAGTGGTCGGGGGAGCAATCAGCCCCAGCATTTT. The rearrangement joins TRBV20-1 to TRBJ1-5, with D maybe TRBD1 (5 bases). CDR3 length: 14 amino acids. V was clipped by 3 bases and J by 1 base, with 10 bases between them. Germline values: CDR1 DFQATT, CDR2 SNEGSKA (reference sequence).

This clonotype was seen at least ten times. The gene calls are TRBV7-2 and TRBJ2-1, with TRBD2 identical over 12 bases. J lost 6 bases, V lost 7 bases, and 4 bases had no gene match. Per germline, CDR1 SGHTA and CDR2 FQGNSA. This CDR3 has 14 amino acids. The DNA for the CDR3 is TGTGCCAGCAAGGCTAGCGGGAGGGCCAATGAGCAGTTCTTC. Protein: CASKASGRANEQFF. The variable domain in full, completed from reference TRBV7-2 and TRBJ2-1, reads GAGVSQSPSNKVTEKGKDVELRCDPISGHTALYWYRQSLGQGLEFLIYFQGNSAPDKSGLPSDRFSAERTGGSVSTLTIQRTQQEDSAVYLCASKASGRANEQFFGPGTRLTVL.

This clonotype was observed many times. The CDR3 here is CASSLTHVSTDTQYF. The CDR3 DNA follows: TGTGCCAGCAGTTTGACGCACGTGAGCACAGATACGCAGTATTTT. This chain joins TRBV28 and TRBJ2-3; D gene uncertain. The CDR3 runs to 15 residues. Germline V CDR1 and CDR2: MDHEN, SYDVKM. V was pared by 3 bases and J by 0 bases, with 10 bases between.

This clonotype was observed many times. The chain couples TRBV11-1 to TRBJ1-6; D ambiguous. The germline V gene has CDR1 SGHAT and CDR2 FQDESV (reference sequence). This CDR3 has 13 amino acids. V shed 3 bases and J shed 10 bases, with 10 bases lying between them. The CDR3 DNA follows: TGTGCCAGCAGCTTCGTGTCGGGGTCACCCCTCCACTTT. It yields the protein CASSFVSGSPLHF.

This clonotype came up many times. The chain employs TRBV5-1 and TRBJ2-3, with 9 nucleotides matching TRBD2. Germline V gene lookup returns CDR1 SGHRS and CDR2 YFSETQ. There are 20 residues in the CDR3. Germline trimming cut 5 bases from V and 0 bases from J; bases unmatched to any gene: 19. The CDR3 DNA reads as TGCGCCAGCAGGAAAAAGGACCGGGGGCTAGCGGGATTCAGCACAGATACGCAGTATTTT. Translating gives CASRKKDRGLAGFSTDTQYF.

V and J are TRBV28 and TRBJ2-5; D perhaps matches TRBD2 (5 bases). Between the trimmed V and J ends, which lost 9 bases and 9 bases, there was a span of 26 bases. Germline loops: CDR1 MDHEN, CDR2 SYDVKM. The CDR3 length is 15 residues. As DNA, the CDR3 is TGTGCCAGTCTCTCAGCCGGAGTAGCGAGCGAGGCCCAGTACTTC. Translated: CASLSAGVASEAQYF.

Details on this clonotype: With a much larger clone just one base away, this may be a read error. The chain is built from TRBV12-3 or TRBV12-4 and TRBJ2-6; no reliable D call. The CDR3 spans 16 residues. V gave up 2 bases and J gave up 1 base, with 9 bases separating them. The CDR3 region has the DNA TGTGCCAGCAGTTTATTGTCAAGGTCTGGGGCCAACGTCCTGACTTTC. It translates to CASSLLSRSGANVLTF.